The present entry profiles one T cell receptor beta chain with its context. The entry originates in a study of T cells in Graves' hyperthyroidism and ophthalmopathy. With V trimmed by 1 base and J by 13 bases, 9 bases remained unmatched. This CDR3 has 13 amino acids. CDR1 and CDR2 from the germline V gene are SGHTA and FQGNSA. RNA transcripts gave rise to amplified TCR beta CDR3 regions. Researchers ran a first-round RT-PCR on the TCR CDR3 using the HTBI primer set. TCRdb reprocessed the multiplex PCR reads via MiXCR and lists one record per CDR3 protein. The table records 750,000 to 950,000 distinct CDR3 sequences, more than 30% of them present only once.

The receptor was isolated from a young man with Graves' hyperthyroidism. The chain combines TRBV7-2 with TRBJ1-2; 7 bases map to TRBD1. Sequenced sample: blood. The DNA of the CDR3 is TGTGCCAGCAGCTTAGACCGGACAGGCAGTTCCACCTTC. Translation gives CASSLDRTGSSTF. Using reference TRBV7-2 and TRBJ1-2 for the parts outside the CDR3, the full variable domain is GAGVSQSPSNKVTEKGKDVELRCDPISGHTALYWYRQSLGQGLEFLIYFQGNSAPDKSGLPSDRFSAERTGGSVSTLTIQRTQQEDSAVYLCASSLDRTGSSTFGSGTRLTVV.